The 29 T cell receptor beta chains given below trace back to one sample, sequenced in a study of blood T cell repertoires in COVID-19. TCRdb's copy holds only in-frame clones and misses some; the assay was immunoSEQ multiplex PCR. The sample has over 90,000 clones; roughly 81% are singletons. Sequencing was performed on peripheral blood. The origin of the receptors is a man in his forties or fifties with active or convalescent COVID-19.

The rearrangement uses TRBV6-5 and TRBJ2-5, with 16 bases fitting TRBD2. Germline CDR1 reads MNHEY; CDR2 reads SVGAGI. This CDR3 has 16 amino acids. After removal of 0 bases from V and 5 bases from J, the junction contained 0 bases not matched to a gene. The CDR3 region has the DNA TGTGCCAGCAGTTACTCGGGACTAGCGGGGGGGGAGACCCAGTACTTC. Residues: CASSYSGLAGGETQYF.

This clone was recorded a few times. In DNA form, the CDR3 reads TGCAGCGTTGTGTTCACCTACGAGCAGTACTTC. Translating gives CSVVFTYEQYF. The chain carries TRBV29-1 and TRBJ2-7; no reliable D call. V shed 4 bases and J shed 2 bases, with 6 bases lying between them. Germline assignment: CDR1 SQVTM and CDR2 ANQGSEA. The CDR3 is made up of 11 amino acids.

The J gene is TRBJ2-2, the V gene TRBV18; 10 nucleotides line up with TRBD1. After removal of 0 bases from V and 6 bases from J, the junction contained 7 bases not matched to a gene. The CDR3 is 17 residues long. Per germline, CDR1 KGHSH and CDR2 LQKENI. CDR3 residues: CASSPPTGQGKAGELFF. The DNA for the CDR3 is TGTGCCAGCTCACCACCGACGGGACAGGGGAAGGCCGGGGAGCTGTTTTTT.

The rearrangement links TRBV7-2 to TRBJ2-3; tentatively, D is TRBD2 (6 bases). The CDR3 runs to 15 residues. V was cut by 1 base and J by 5 bases, with 13 bases left in between. CDR1 and CDR2 from the germline V gene are SGHTA and FQGNSA. CDR3 loop: CASSLGPYSGDTQYF. The CDR3 coding sequence is TGTGCCAGCAGCTTAGGACCCTATAGCGGAGATACGCAGTATTTT.

J is TRBJ2-1 and V is TRBV11-2, with 12 bases aligning to TRBD2. This CDR3 comprises 17 residues. V lost 1 base to trimming and J lost 5 bases; unmatched junction nucleotides: 6. From germline, CDR1 is SGHAT and CDR2 FQNNGV. The CDR3 DNA follows: TGTGCCAGCAGCTTAGTTCGGACTAGCGGGGATCACAATGAGCAGTTCTTC. Its protein product is CASSLVRTSGDHNEQFF.

This clone was counted once. The V gene is TRBV7-2, the J gene TRBJ2-5; TRBD2 agrees at 8 bases. The germline V gene encodes CDR1 SGHTA and CDR2 FQGNSA. There are 14 residues in the CDR3. The V gene end was trimmed by 5 bases and the J gene end by 1 base; junction bases not matched to a gene: 3. The CDR3 spells CASSLTSGQETQYF. The CDR3 DNA reads TGTGCCAGCAGCCTAACTAGCGGCCAAGAGACCCAGTACTTC. Full variable domain (remainder filled in from reference TRBV7-2 and TRBJ2-5): GAGVSQSPSNKVTEKGKDVELRCDPISGHTALYWYRQSLGQGLEFLIYFQGNSAPDKSGLPSDRFSAERTGGSVSTLTIQRTQQEDSAVYLCASSLTSGQETQYFGPGTRLLVL.

V and J are TRBV7-2 and TRBJ1-1, with 8 positions matching TRBD1. With V trimmed by 2 bases and J by 13 bases, 12 bases remained unmatched. The CDR3 is 14 residues long. Germline loops: CDR1 SGHTA, CDR2 FQGNSA. The CDR3 DNA reads as TGTGCCAGCAGCTTAAGGACAGGGAGGAGAGATGGTTTCTTT. It yields the protein CASSLRTGRRDGFF.

This chain joins TRBV30 and TRBJ1-2; 7 bases match TRBD1. Germline CDR1 reads GTSNPN; CDR2 reads SVGIG (reference sequence). The CDR3 has 14 amino acids. V lost 3 bases, J lost 5 bases, and 9 bases stayed unmatched. Here the CDR3 reads CAWRTTGALYGYTF. CDR3 DNA sequence: TGTGCCTGGAGGACAACAGGGGCGCTTTATGGCTACACCTTC.

This clone has just a few counts. The rearrangement links TRBV12-3 or TRBV12-4 to TRBJ1-5; D is unclear. This CDR3 is 12 amino acids long. The V end was cut by 2 bases, the J end by 10 bases, with 9 bases between. This CDR3 is CASSLPRGPQHF. CDR3 DNA: TGTGCCAGCAGTTTACCTCGAGGACCCCAGCATTTT.

The rearrangement uses TRBV10-1 and TRBJ1-4; D perhaps matches TRBD1 (6 bases). The CDR3 extends over 15 amino acids. Germline CDR1 is WNHNN and CDR2 is SYGVQD (reference sequence). V lost 5 bases, J lost 6 bases, and 16 bases lay in between. CDR3 sequence: CASSRLGTKYEKLFF. The CDR3, as DNA: TGCGCCAGCAGTAGGCTCGGGACAAAGTATGAAAAACTGTTTTTT.

The chain couples TRBV7-9 to TRBJ1-5, with D unresolved. With 1 base removed from V and 4 bases from J, the gap between germline ends came to 11 bases. The CDR3 spans 15 residues. Germline values: CDR1 SEHNR, CDR2 FQNEAQ (reference sequence). The CDR3: CASSLGAGRNQPQHF. The CDR3 nucleotides are TGTGCCAGCAGCTTAGGGGCTGGGAGAAATCAGCCCCAGCATTTT.

The chain employs TRBV5-5 and TRBJ1-2, with 10 bases that match TRBD1. CDR3 length equals 14 residues. Germline V CDR1 and CDR2: SGHKS, YYEKEE (reference sequence). With 5 bases clipped from V and 4 bases from J, the junction kept 5 bases outside the gene matches. This CDR3 reads CASSSGTGAYGYTF. In DNA form, the CDR3 reads TGTGCCAGCAGTTCCGGGACAGGGGCCTATGGCTACACCTTC. The full variable domain, in which reference TRBV5-5 and TRBJ1-2 provide the parts outside the CDR3, is DAGVTQSPTHLIKTRGQQVTLRCSPISGHKSVSWYQQVLGQGPQFIFQYYEKEERGRGNFPDRFSARQFPNYSSELNVNALLLGDSALYLCASSSGTGAYGYTFGSGTRLTVV.

This chain links TRBV19 with TRBJ2-5; D gene uncertain. With 1 base removed from V and 3 bases from J, the gap between germline ends came to 9 bases. This CDR3 spans 14 amino acids. Germline CDR1 and CDR2: LNHDA and SQIVND (reference sequence). As DNA, the CDR3 is TGTGCCAGTAGTATAGGCGGCCAGAAAGAGACCCAGTACTTC. Its protein product is CASSIGGQKETQYF.

The rearrangement links TRBV11-3 to TRBJ2-1, with TRBD1 matching over 11 bases. This CDR3 is 16 amino acids long. The V gene end was trimmed by 5 bases and the J gene end by 3 bases; junction bases not matched to a gene: 6. Germline CDR1 reads SGHNT; CDR2 reads YENEEA. The CDR3 nucleotides are TGTGCCAGCAGCCCCACCGGGACAGGGGGCTACAATGAGCAGTTCTTC. Translation: CASSPTGTGGYNEQFF.

V and J are TRBV5-1 and TRBJ2-2, with D uncertain. V lost 7 bases to trimming and J lost 8 bases, with 18 bases between them. Germline assignment: CDR1 SGHRS and CDR2 YFSETQ. This CDR3 is 14 amino acids long. This CDR3 is CASSTLAPGGELFF. CDR3 bases: TGCGCCAGCTCCACCTTAGCCCCCGGAGGGGAGCTGTTTTTT.

The genes are TRBV4-2 and TRBJ1-5; perhaps TRBD1 as D (5 bases). V lost 4 bases and J lost 1, with 14 bases in between. The CDR3 sequence is 16 residues long. Per germline, CDR1 LGHNA and CDR2 YNFKEQ. CDR3 residues: CASSPGGGVSNQPQHF. CDR3 in DNA: TGTGCCAGCAGCCCCGGGGGAGGGGTGAGCAATCAGCCCCAGCATTTT.

The rearrangement joins TRBV3-1 (or the pseudogene TRBV3-2) to TRBJ1-5; TRBD1 agrees at 8 bases. This CDR3 is 14 amino acids long. Looked up from germline, CDR1 is LGHDT and CDR2 is YNNKEL (reference sequence). Trimming at V came to 3 bases and at J to 9 bases, leaving 7 bases not matched to a gene. The CDR3 region is CASSHGQGWRPQHF. The CDR3, as DNA: TGTGCCAGCAGCCACGGACAGGGTTGGAGGCCCCAGCATTTT.

The rearrangement joins TRBV6-6 to TRBJ1-2, with 8 positions matching TRBD1. This CDR3 is built from 14 residues. V was pared by 5 bases and J by 6 bases, with 8 bases of the junction left unmatched. Germline V gene sequence: CDR1 MNHNY, CDR2 SVGAGI (reference sequence). CDR3 coding DNA: TGTGCCAGCAGTGGGACAGGAGTTTTACATGGCTACACCTTC. Translation: CASSGTGVLHGYTF.

The chain is built from TRBV7-9 and TRBJ2-1, with 9 bases fitting TRBD1. V shed 5 bases and J 4 bases; nucleotides not matched to a gene: 3. The CDR3 sequence is 14 residues long. The V gene's germline CDR1 is SEHNR and CDR2 FQNEAQ (reference sequence). The CDR3 here is CASSRTGAYNEQFF. The CDR3 DNA is TGTGCCAGCAGCCGGACAGGGGCTTACAATGAGCAGTTCTTC.

V is TRBV6-5 and J is TRBJ1-6; 9 nucleotides match TRBD1. Trimming removed 5 bases from V and 9 bases from J; junction bases left unmatched: 8. The length of the CDR3 is 15 residues. From germline, CDR1 is MNHEY and CDR2 SVGAGI. The CDR3 reads CASSTPTGGISPLHF. The CDR3 DNA is TGTGCCAGCAGTACCCCGACAGGGGGAATTTCACCCCTCCACTTT.

This chain links TRBV9 with TRBJ1-2; TRBD1 is a possible D gene (6 bases). The CDR3 covers 15 residues. Trimming cost V 0 bases and J 3 bases, with 12 bases left between them. Germline values: CDR1 SGDLS, CDR2 YYNGEE. CDR3 protein: CASSVEGRGDYGYTF. The CDR3 DNA is TGTGCCAGCAGCGTAGAGGGCAGGGGTGACTATGGCTACACCTTC.

This clone was seen just once. The chain joins TRBV12-5 to TRBJ2-1, with TRBD2 matching 7 bases. The CDR3 has 13 amino acids. J lost 15 bases, V lost 3 bases, and 11 bases had no gene match. Germline CDR1 is LGHNT and CDR2 is FRNRAP. CDR3 protein: CASGFPAGGRGFF. For the CDR3, the DNA is TGTGCTAGTGGTTTCCCCGCTGGGGGGAGGGGGTTCTTC.

V usage is TRBV10-3 and J usage is TRBJ2-5; 10 bases fit TRBD2. The V gene's germline CDR1 is ENHRY and CDR2 SYGVKD. The J segment lost 3 bases and the V segment lost 0 bases, leaving 4 bases of the junction unmatched. This CDR3 has 16 amino acids. CDR3 residues: CAISESRGLAEETQYF. The CDR3 DNA sequence: TGTGCCATCAGTGAGTCAAGAGGACTAGCGGAAGAGACCCAGTACTTC.

As DNA, the CDR3 is TGCAGTGCTAGTTTTTCGGGGGATCAGCCCCAGCATTTT. Its translation is CSASFSGDQPQHF. The rearrangement uses TRBV20-1 and TRBJ1-5; possible D gene TRBD1, 5 bases. The V end lost 3 bases, the J end lost 5 bases, and 11 bases lay between the germline ends. Germline CDR1 DFQATT, CDR2 SNEGSKA (reference sequence). The CDR3 length is 13 residues.

The chain recombines TRBV6-5 with TRBJ1-6, with D maybe TRBD1 (6 bases). V shed 6 bases and J shed 7 bases, with 16 bases lying between them. Germline values: CDR1 MNHEY, CDR2 SVGAGI. This CDR3 has 15 residues. CDR3 sequence: CASRDPGHLNSPLHF. In DNA, the CDR3 is TGTGCCAGCAGGGACCCGGGACACCTCAATTCACCCCTCCACTTT.

This chain connects TRBV27 to TRBJ1-1; 7 nucleotides line up with TRBD1. The V segment lost 4 bases and the J segment 0 bases; nucleotides outside the gene matches: 2. This CDR3 is built from 14 residues. CDR1 is MNHEY and CDR2 is SMNVEV in the germline V gene (reference sequence). The chain's CDR3 is CASSSGGLNTEAFF. The CDR3, as DNA: TGTGCCAGCAGTTCAGGGGGGTTGAACACTGAAGCTTTCTTT.

This clone was seen once. This chain connects TRBV9 to TRBJ2-2; D might be TRBD2 (6 bases). The CDR3 extends over 16 amino acids. The germline V gene has CDR1 SGDLS and CDR2 YYNGEE. V lost 3 bases and J 2 bases, leaving 14 bases between the germline ends. CDR3 region: CASSEKGLSNTGELFF. The CDR3 DNA follows: TGTGCCAGCAGCGAAAAAGGACTATCCAACACCGGGGAGCTGTTTTTT.

The chain employs TRBV6-5 and TRBJ1-3; D call uncertain. The CDR3 covers 15 residues. Germline loops: CDR1 MNHEY, CDR2 SVGAGI. Trimming took 6 bases from V and 2 from J, leaving 14 bases between them. CDR3: CASSARGRAGNTIYF. The CDR3 region has the DNA TGTGCCAGCAGCGCCCGAGGGAGGGCTGGAAACACCATATATTTT.

The rearrangement uses TRBV9 and TRBJ2-3, with D possibly being TRBD2 (5 bases). The CDR3 has 16 amino acids. The germline V and J ends were trimmed by 2 bases and 4 bases, with 17 bases remaining between them. The germline V gene has CDR1 SGDLS and CDR2 YYNGEE. CDR3 in amino acids: CASSVQLPGYADTQYF. The CDR3 DNA sequence: TGTGCCAGCAGCGTTCAACTCCCGGGGTACGCAGATACGCAGTATTTT.